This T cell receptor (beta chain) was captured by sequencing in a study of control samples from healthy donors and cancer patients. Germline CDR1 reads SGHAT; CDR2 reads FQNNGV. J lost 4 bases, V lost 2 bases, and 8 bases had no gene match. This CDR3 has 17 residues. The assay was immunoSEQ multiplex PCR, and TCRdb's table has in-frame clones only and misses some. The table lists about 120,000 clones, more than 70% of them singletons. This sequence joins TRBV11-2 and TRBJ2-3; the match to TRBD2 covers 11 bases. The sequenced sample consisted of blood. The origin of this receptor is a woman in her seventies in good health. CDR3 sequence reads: CASSLYGLAGGADTQYF. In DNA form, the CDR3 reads TGTGCCAGCAGCTTATATGGCCTAGCGGGGGGCGCAGATACGCAGTATTTT. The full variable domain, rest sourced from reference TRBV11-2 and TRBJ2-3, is EAGVAQSPRYKIIEKRQSVAFWCNPISGHATLYWYQQILGQGPKLLIQFQNNGVVDDSQLPKDRFSAERLKGVDSTLKIQPAKLEDSAVYLCASSLYGLAGGADTQYFGPGTRLTVL.